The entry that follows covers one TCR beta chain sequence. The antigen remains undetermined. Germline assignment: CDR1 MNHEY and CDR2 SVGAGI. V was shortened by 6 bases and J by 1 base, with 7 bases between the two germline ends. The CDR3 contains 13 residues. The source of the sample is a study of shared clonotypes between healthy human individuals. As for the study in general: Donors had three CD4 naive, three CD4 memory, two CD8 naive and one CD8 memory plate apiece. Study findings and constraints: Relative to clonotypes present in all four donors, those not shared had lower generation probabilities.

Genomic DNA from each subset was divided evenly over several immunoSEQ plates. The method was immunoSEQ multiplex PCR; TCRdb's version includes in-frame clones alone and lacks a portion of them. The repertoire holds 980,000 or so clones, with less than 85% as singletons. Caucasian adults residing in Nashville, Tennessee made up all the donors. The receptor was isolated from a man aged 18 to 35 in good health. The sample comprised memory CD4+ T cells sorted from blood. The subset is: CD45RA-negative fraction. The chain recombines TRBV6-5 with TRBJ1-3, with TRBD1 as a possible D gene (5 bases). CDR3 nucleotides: TGTGCCAGCAGCGGGGGATCTGGAAACACCATATATTTT. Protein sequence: CASSGGSGNTIYF.